This T cell receptor (beta chain) was documented in a study of blood T cells in healthy people across ages (dated by TCRdb to about 2015). A note on the overall study: In model experiments, template switching captured about one uniquely barcoded TCR beta cDNA molecule for every two T cells. To track age-related changes in TCR beta repertoire diversity, the study relied on deep sequencing normalized with unique cDNA molecular identifiers. The donors were divided into four age groups: young (average around 15 years), middle-aged (approximately 41), aged (about 61) and long-lived (more than 75). Donors of different ages were randomly distributed across sequencing lanes to avoid experimental bias. The study analyzed two additional independent replicas of 1 million unique cDNA reads from the same blood draw for two donors, one aged 18 to 29 and one aged 80 or older. What the authors observed across the whole study: Compared with the aged group, more naive CD4+ T cells, fewer expanded clones and increased TCR diversity were shown by the long-lived group, suggesting age selection. Observed TCR beta diversity correlated strongly with the percentage of naive T cells measured by flow cytometry. Because the CMV infection status of the donors was unknown, age-related changes in expanded clonotypes may potentially have been confounded. Bulk unsorted PBMC profiling prevented conclusive comparison of naive and antigen-experienced compartments. Estimates of total diversity from one million sequenced T cells were regarded as lower bounds and underestimates. Observed TCR beta diversity per million T cells fell roughly linearly with age, and a significant reduction was already apparent by age roughly 40.

The library was built by means of 5' RACE. A second PCR of about 6 to 12 cycles was run with a J-beta primer mix and a sample-barcoded 5' primer. A template-switch 5' adaptor carrying 12 random nucleotides introduced a unique molecular identifier onto each TCR beta cDNA molecule. Each sample yielded at least 3 million CDR3-containing paired-end reads. The Mint cDNA synthesis kit, primed by a TRBC-specific oligonucleotide, was used to synthesize first-strand cDNA from all RNA. All cDNA was treated with uracil-DNA glycosylase and then went through a first 18-cycle PCR with the universal primers M1SS and BC2_uni_R. The published analysis was carried out like this. Normalization of each sample was performed by random selection of 1 million high-quality reads, each carrying a distinct molecular identifier. Instead of being binned into consensus sequences, reads that shared molecular identifiers were thrown out. MiTCR, run with a Q25 quality threshold and the strictest error-elimination algorithm, handled CDR3 identification, clonotype clustering and error correction. A nonparametric unseen species model with Euler transformation was used to estimate a lower bound on total TCR beta diversity. TCRdb redid the processing of the public reads, applying fastp at Q25 and MiXCR, and retained in-frame beta chains. Identical CDR3 proteins give one entry, which carries the most common genes and DNA. The V and J calls were not made by the authors but by TCRdb's processing. In this sample the table shows fewer than 2 million distinct CDR3 sequences, about 39% of which occur a single time. The top ten clones comprise about 21% of the sample.

The CDR3 has 15 amino acids, counting the end cysteine and phenylalanine. Here the CDR3 DNA is all that survives: 45 bases in frame from base 1. V is pruned by 6 bases and J by 5 bases, leaving 10 bases of the junction without a gene match. CDR1 SEHNR and CDR2 FQNEAQ were looked up in the germline V gene (reference sequence). Turning to this clonotype: Its antigen is still unknown. Within one base of it there is no much larger clone, and no base qualities were kept.

Systemically healthy Caucasian individuals from Russia, 39 in total and aged about 6 to 90 years, were included as donors. Each donor gave 8 to 10 milliliters of peripheral blood, drawn into EDTA-treated Vacutainer tubes. Ficoll-Paque density-gradient centrifugation was used to isolate PBMCs, with at least 6.5 million per sample. Trizol reagent was used to extract total RNA from the PBMCs, yielding at least 5.5 micrograms per sample. Naive CD45RAhigh/CD27high T cell percentages were measured by flow cytometry on a PBMC aliquot from every donor. The V and J genes are TRBV7-9 and TRBJ2-5; 9 of the junction bases match TRBD2. The sequenced sample was blood. This clonotype was obtained from a human donor in good health. The DNA sequence reads TGTGCCAGCAGTTACGGACTAGCGATTTGGGAGACCCAGTACTTC. It is translated as CASSYGLAIWETQYF.